This T cell receptor (beta chain) was captured by sequencing in a study of OX40 agonist ivuxolimab in advanced cancers. With regard to the full study: Ivuxolimab was an agonistic, fully human IgG2 monoclonal antibody directed against OX40 (CD134), a costimulatory receptor. Intravenous ivuxolimab was administered to patients every 2 weeks at six dose levels: 0.01, 0.1, 0.3, 1.5, 3 and 10 mg/kg. Of the approximately 50 dose-escalation patients, hepatocellular carcinoma was present in approximately 20, melanoma in some 15, renal cell carcinoma in 9 and head and neck cancer in 9. A male proportion of roughly 80% and a mean age of approximately 62 years, ranging from 23 to 79, were recorded for the dose-escalation cohort. Patients were allowed to have had prior anti-PD-1, anti-PD-L1 or anti-CTLA-4 therapy, and around two fifths of the dose-escalation patients had been treated with checkpoint inhibitors. Partial responses were achieved by three dose-escalation patients, of whom one had hepatocellular carcinoma and two had cutaneous melanoma. Peripheral TCRbeta sequencing was intended to test whether TCR sequence diversity was altered and clonal T-cell expansion was caused by ivuxolimab. The paper describes the monotherapy dose-escalation part (N ≈ 52 patients) of the phase I trial of ivuxolimab. The investigation overall reported the following: After ivuxolimab, CD8+ T cells had more expanded clones than CD4+ T cells on average. Low levels of normalized T-cell clonal expansion were also seen in some patients who did not respond. The antigen specificity of the clonally expanded peripheral T cells was not determined. At doses from 0.1 to 3.0 mg/kg, clonal expansion was seen in both CD4+ and CD8+ blood T cells between baseline and week 6. In the 0.1-3.0 mg/kg groups, partial responders were among the patients with the lowest normalized peripheral clonal expansion, particularly in CD8+ T cells.

To sequence the TCRbeta CDR3 region, genomic DNA was isolated from the sorted cells. The immunoSEQ Assay was used to sequence the TCRbeta CDR3 regions. TCRdb limited this immuneACCESS table to in-frame rearrangements with V and J called. A share of clones is missing; checked studies link under half to unresolved V genes, and the rest is unexplained. This sample lists 70,000 to 85,000 clones; roughly 84% were detected once. The ten largest clones add up to more than 0.95% of the sample. Patients with autoimmune disease history or receiving systemic immunosuppression were excluded from the trial. Peripheral blood for TCR sequencing was collected from all dose cohorts at baseline, on cycle 4 day 1, and on cycle 7 day 1. Samples came from an open-label, multicenter, first-in-human phase I dose-escalation trial of ivuxolimab. Adults with locally advanced or metastatic head and neck squamous cell, hepatocellular, melanoma or renal cell carcinoma were enrolled in the trial. CD4+ and CD8+ T cells were sorted separately from peripheral blood before TCR sequencing.

The CDR3 contains 13 residues, cysteine and phenylalanine counted. The kept DNA is CDR3 alone, 39 bases in frame from the first base. Taken from the germline V gene, the CDR1 and CDR2 loops are MNHEY and SVGAGI. At the junction V is shortened by 6 bases and J by 3 bases; bases outside the gene matches: 3. Of note for this clone: The antigen it recognizes is unknown. No base quality information exists; no much larger clone differs at one position.

The TCR originated in an adult with an advanced solid tumor such as melanoma, head and neck, liver or kidney cancer. Recombination linked TRBV6-5 to TRBJ1-1, with 8 central nucleotides matching TRBD1. Sequencing was performed on CD4+ or CD8+ T cells sorted from blood, taken in a trial of the OX40 agonist ivuxolimab. The DNA sequence is given as TGTGCCAGCAGCAGGGGGCTGGACACTGAAGCTTTCTTT. This gives the protein CASSRGLDTEAFF.